Following are 10 T cell receptor beta chains from one sample sequenced in a study of shared T cell receptors in the human thymus. Sequencing was performed with immunoSEQ multiplex PCR; in TCRdb, only in-frame clones are kept and a portion is missing. The profile shows some 700,000 clones, roughly 90% of them singletons. These data were also reused for a study on human thymus T cells.

The sample comprised thymocytes. These receptors all stem from a boy younger than two with a congenital heart defect.

This chain connects TRBV4-2 to TRBJ2-7; 11 nucleotides agree with TRBD2. Losses at the gene ends were 3 bases for V and 3 bases for J; bases not matched to a gene: 7. Germline values: CDR1 LGHNA, CDR2 YNFKEQ. This CDR3 comprises 16 residues. CDR3 coding DNA: TGTGCCAGCAGCCAGGAACCGGGACTAGCGGACTACGAGCAGTACTTC. Translating gives CASSQEPGLADYEQYF.

The CDR3 DNA reads TGCAGCGTTGAGGACAGGGGACGGAGTTCCCACACCGGGGAGCTGTTTTTT. This gives the protein CSVEDRGRSSHTGELFF. The chain is built from TRBV29-1 and TRBJ2-2, with 9 bases aligning to TRBD1. Germline lookup yields CDR1 SQVTM and CDR2 ANQGSEA. The CDR3 length is 17 residues. The J segment lost 3 bases and the V segment lost 3 bases, leaving 11 bases of the junction unmatched.

V usage is TRBV9 and J usage is TRBJ2-6, with TRBD1 matching over 7 bases. The germline CDR1 and CDR2 sequences are SGDLS and YYNGEE. The CDR3 runs to 19 residues. V was pared by 4 bases and J by 0 bases, with 13 bases of the junction left unmatched. The CDR3 region has the DNA TGTGCCAGCAGCCCTCACCTATGGGACAGAACCTCTGGGGCCAACGTCCTGACTTTC. Amino acids: CASSPHLWDRTSGANVLTF. The complete variable domain, with remaining parts taken from reference TRBV9 and TRBJ2-6, reads DSGVTQTPKHLITATGQRVTLRCSPRSGDLSVYWYQQSLDQGLQFLIQYYNGEERAKGNILERFSAQQFPDLHSELNLSSLELGDSALYFCASSPHLWDRTSGANVLTFGAGSRLTVL.

This clone appeared a few times. The rearrangement uses TRBV5-8 and TRBJ1-2, with a weak D call TRBD1 (5 bases). V was pared by 4 bases and J by 6 bases, with 19 bases between. The CDR3 has 15 residues. Germline CDR1 and CDR2: SGHTS and YDEGEE. The CDR3 spells CASSLGQGGRNGYTF. In DNA form, the CDR3 reads TGTGCCAGCAGCCTTGGTCAGGGAGGTAGAAATGGCTACACCTTC.

The chain carries TRBV30 and TRBJ2-3, with TRBD2 as a possible D gene (5 bases). Looked up from germline, CDR1 is GTSNPN and CDR2 is SVGIG (reference sequence). This CDR3 is built from 15 residues. Trimming removed 3 bases from V and 0 bases from J, with 13 bases in between. This chain's CDR3 is CAWSGIGWSTDTQYF. The CDR3 coding sequence is TGTGCCTGGAGCGGGATCGGGTGGAGCACAGATACGCAGTATTTT.

This clone has just a few counts. The rearrangement joins TRBV7-6 to TRBJ2-2; 7 bases align to TRBD1. Germline V lookup: CDR1 SGHVS, CDR2 FNYEAQ. The CDR3 is 17 amino acids. With 5 bases clipped from V and 0 bases from J, the junction kept 9 bases outside the gene matches. As DNA, the CDR3 is TGTGCCAGCAGCCCCTCCCCCGACAGGGCGAACACCGGGGAGCTGTTTTTT. It codes for CASSPSPDRANTGELFF. The variable domain in full, completed from reference TRBV7-6 and TRBJ2-2, reads GAGVSQSPRYKVTKRGQDVALRCDPISGHVSLYWYRQALGQGPEFLTYFNYEAQQDKSGLPNDRFSAERPEGSISTLTIQRTEQRDSAMYRCASSPSPDRANTGELFFGEGSRLTVL.

This rearrangement joins TRBV19 to TRBJ2-1; 13 bases agree with TRBD2. Germline-derived CDR1 and CDR2 are LNHDA and SQIVND (reference sequence). The CDR3 runs to 19 residues. The ends lost 5 bases at V and 3 bases at J; junction bases unmatched: 13. In nucleotides, the CDR3 is TGTGCCAGTAGTCCCCCCACTAGCGGGAGGGACCCTCTCTACAATGAGCAGTTCTTC. Protein sequence: CASSPPTSGRDPLYNEQFF. Looking up the rest from reference TRBV19 and TRBJ2-1 gives the full variable domain: DGGITQSPKYLFRKEGQNVTLSCEQNLNHDAMYWYRQDPGQGLRLIYYSQIVNDFQKGDIAEGYSVSREKKESFPLTVTSAQKNPTAFYLCASSPPTSGRDPLYNEQFFGPGTRLTVL.

The chain is built from TRBV6-5 and TRBJ2-7; the D gene is possibly TRBD2 (5 bases). CDR1 is MNHEY, CDR2 SVGAGI, per germline. The CDR3 is made up of 14 amino acids. Trimming shortened V by 4 bases and J by 7 bases, and 17 bases separated the two germline ends. This CDR3 reads CASSSRAPPGEQYF. CDR3 bases: TGTGCCAGCAGTTCCCGGGCCCCTCCGGGGGAGCAGTACTTC.

The chain combines TRBV25-1 with TRBJ1-4; D might be TRBD1 (6 bases). Germline V gene lookup returns CDR1 MGHDK and CDR2 SYGVNS. Trimming cost V 6 bases and J 4 bases, with 12 bases left between them. The CDR3 length is 14 residues. The CDR3 DNA reads as TGTGCCAGCAGGCCGGGGACACTTAATGAAAAACTGTTTTTT. The encoded protein is CASRPGTLNEKLFF.

The chain is built from TRBV6-5 and TRBJ1-2; a possible D gene is TRBD1 (5 bases). Trimming removed 2 bases from V and 8 bases from J, with 15 bases in between. The CDR3 length is 14 residues. Germline V gene data show CDR1 as MNHEY and CDR2 as SVGAGI. The CDR3 loop is CASSYGADFNGYTF. The CDR3 bases are TGTGCCAGCAGTTACGGGGCGGATTTTAACGGCTACACCTTC.